This TCR beta chain was recorded in a study of blood T cells in healthy people across ages. The V gene's germline CDR1 is MDHEN and CDR2 SYDVKM. V dropped 3 bases and J dropped 2 bases, with 14 bases sitting between them. CDR3 size: 15 residues. The use of a sample-barcoded 5' primer and a J-beta primer mix characterized a second PCR of about 7 to 12 cycles. A single record per CDR3 protein comes from TCRdb applying MiXCR to the 5' RACE reads. The top ten clones hold about 32% of a sample with hundreds of thousands of distinct CDR3 sequences, 45% to 50% of them seen once. Total RNA, at least 5.5 micrograms per sample, came from PBMCs.

This TCR derives from a woman aged 55-70 years in good health. The J gene is TRBJ2-7, the V gene TRBV28, with D tentatively TRBD2 (6 bases). Specimen: blood. CDR3 loop: CASSFYGEVAYEQYF. The CDR3 bases are TGTGCCAGCAGTTTTTACGGGGAGGTGGCCTACGAGCAGTACTTC.